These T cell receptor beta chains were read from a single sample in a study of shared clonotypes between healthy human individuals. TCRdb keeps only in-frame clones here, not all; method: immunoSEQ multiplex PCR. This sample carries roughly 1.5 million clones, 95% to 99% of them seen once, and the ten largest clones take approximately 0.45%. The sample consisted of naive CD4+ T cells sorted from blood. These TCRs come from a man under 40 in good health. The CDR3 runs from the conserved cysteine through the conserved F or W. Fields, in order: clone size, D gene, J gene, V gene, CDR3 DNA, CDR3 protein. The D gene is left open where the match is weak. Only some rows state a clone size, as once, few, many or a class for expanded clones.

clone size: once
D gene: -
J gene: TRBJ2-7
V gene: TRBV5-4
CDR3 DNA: TGTGCCAGCAGCCCACTAGGGGGGATGTTGTACGAGCAGTACTTC
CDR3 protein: CASSPLGGMLYEQYF

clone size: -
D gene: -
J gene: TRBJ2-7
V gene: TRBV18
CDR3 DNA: TGTGCCAGCTCACCGAACAGCCTTAGCTCCTACGAGCAGTACTTC
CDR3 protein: CASSPNSLSSYEQYF

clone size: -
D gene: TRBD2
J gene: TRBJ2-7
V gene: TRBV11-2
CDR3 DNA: TGTGCCAGCAGTCACGGGACTAATAAGGGCTACGAGCAGTACTTC
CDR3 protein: CASSHGTNKGYEQYF

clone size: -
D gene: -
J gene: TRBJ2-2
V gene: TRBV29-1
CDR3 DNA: TGCAGCGTTGCACCCGGACTGGCGAACACCGGGGAGCTGTTTTTT
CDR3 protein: CSVAPGLANTGELFF

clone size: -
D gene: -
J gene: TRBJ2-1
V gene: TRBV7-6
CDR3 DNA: TGTGCCAGCAGCCGTAGCGGCAACAATGAGCAGTTCTTC
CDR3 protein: CASSRSGNNEQFF

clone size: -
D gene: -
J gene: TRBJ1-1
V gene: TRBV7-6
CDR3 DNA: TGTGCCAGCAGCCAGACGTTGTCGACTGAAGCTTTCTTT
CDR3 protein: CASSQTLSTEAFF

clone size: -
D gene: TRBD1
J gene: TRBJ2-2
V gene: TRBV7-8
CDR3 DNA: TGTGCCAGCAGCTTAGACAGGGGTCGCAGGGAGCTGTTTTTT
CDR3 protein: CASSLDRGRRELFF

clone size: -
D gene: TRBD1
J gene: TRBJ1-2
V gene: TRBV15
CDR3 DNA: TGTGCCACCAGCATAACCAGACAGGGCAGCTATGGCTACACCTTC
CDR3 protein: CATSITRQGSYGYTF

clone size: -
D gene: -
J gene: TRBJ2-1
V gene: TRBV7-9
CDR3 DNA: TGTGCCAGCAGCCGAAGGGAGCTTAACAATGAGCAGTTCTTC
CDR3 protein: CASSRRELNNEQFF

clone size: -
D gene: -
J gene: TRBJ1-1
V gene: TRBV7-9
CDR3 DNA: TGTGCCAGCAGCTTAGCCCGCAGGGGTGACACTGAAGCTTTCTTT
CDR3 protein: CASSLARRGDTEAFF

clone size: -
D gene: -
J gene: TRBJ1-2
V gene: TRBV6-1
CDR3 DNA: TGTGCCAGCAGTGTGCTCACCTCTAGGGACTATGGCTACACCTTC
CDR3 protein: CASSVLTSRDYGYTF

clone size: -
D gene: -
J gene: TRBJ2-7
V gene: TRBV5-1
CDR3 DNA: TGCGCCAGCAGCTCCGGACTGAACTCCTACGAGCAGTACTTC
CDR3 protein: CASSSGLNSYEQYF

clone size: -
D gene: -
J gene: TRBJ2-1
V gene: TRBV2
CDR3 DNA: TGTGCCAGCAGTGAACATAGAGGGTTGTCCTACAATGAGCAGTTCTTC
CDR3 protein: CASSEHRGLSYNEQFF

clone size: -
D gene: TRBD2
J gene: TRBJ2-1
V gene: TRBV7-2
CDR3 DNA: TGTGCCAGCTCACTAGCGGGAGCGTACAATGAGCAGTTCTTC
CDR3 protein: CASSLAGAYNEQFF

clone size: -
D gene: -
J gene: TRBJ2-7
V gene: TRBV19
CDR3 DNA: TGTGCCAGTAGTATGGACGCGCAGAGAGGCGAGCAGTACTTC
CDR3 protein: CASSMDAQRGEQYF

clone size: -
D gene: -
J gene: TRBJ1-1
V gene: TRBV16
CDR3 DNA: TGTGCCAGCAACCGGGACTCTACTGTGGGCACTGAAGCTTTCTTT
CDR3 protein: CASNRDSTVGTEAFF

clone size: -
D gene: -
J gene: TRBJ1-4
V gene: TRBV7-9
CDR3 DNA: TGTGCCAGCAGCTTAGCGGCCTTAGAAAAACTGTTTTTT
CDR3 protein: CASSLAALEKLFF

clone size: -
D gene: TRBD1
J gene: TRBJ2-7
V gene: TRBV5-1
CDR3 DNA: TGCGCCAGCAGTAACCAACAGGGGTCCGGCGGGTACGAGCAGTACTTC
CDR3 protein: CASSNQQGSGGYEQYF

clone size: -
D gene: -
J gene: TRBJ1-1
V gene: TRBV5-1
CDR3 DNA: TGCGCCAGCAGCTTGGAAAACACTCAGAACACTGAAGCTTTCTTT
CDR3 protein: CASSLENTQNTEAFF

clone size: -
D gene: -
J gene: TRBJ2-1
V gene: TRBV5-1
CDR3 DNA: TGCGCCAGCAGCTTGGGCTCTCTGGATAATGAGCAGTTCTTC
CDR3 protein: CASSLGSLDNEQFF

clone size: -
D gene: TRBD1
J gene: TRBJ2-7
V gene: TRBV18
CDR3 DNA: TGTGCCAGAGTACAGGGGGCCTCCTACGAGCAGTACTTC
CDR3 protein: CARVQGASYEQYF

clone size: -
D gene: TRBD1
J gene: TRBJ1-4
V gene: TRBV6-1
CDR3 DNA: TGTGCCAGCGATATAAGAGGACAGGGTGAAAAACTGTTTTTT
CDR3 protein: CASDIRGQGEKLFF

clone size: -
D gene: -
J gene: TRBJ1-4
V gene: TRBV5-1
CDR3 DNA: TGCGCCAGCAGCTTAGGGGGAACTAATGAAAAACTGTTTTTT
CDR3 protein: CASSLGGTNEKLFF

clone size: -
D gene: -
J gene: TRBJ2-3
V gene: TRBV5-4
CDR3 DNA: TGTGCCAGCAGCCTCAGGACAGGAGGGGATGGCACAGATACGCAGTATTTT
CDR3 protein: CASSLRTGGDGTDTQYF

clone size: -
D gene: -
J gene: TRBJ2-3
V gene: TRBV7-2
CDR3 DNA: TGTGCCAGCAGTCGGCCCACAGATACGCAGTATTTT
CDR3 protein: CASSRPTDTQYF

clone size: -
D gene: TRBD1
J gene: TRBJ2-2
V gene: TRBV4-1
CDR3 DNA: TGCGCCAGCAGCAACAAGCACACCGGACAGGGGAACACCGGGGAGCTGTTTTTT
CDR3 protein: CASSNKHTGQGNTGELFF

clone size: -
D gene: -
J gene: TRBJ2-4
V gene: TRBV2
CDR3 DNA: TGTGCCAGCACGCCAGGGGCCACGAGAAACATTCAGTACTTC
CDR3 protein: CASTPGATRNIQYF

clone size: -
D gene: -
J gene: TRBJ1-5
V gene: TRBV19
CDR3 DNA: TGTGCCAGTAGTACAGGGCCCTATAGCAATCAGCCCCAGCATTTT
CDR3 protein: CASSTGPYSNQPQHF

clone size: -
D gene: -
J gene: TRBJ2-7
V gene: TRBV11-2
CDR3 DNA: TGTGCCACCAAGCCGGGTTCCTACGAGCAGTACTTC
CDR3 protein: CATKPGSYEQYF

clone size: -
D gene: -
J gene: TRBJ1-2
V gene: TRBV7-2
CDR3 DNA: TGTGCCAGCAGCTTAGATATTGCACACATACGGAACTATGGCTACACCTTC
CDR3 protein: CASSLDIAHIRNYGYTF

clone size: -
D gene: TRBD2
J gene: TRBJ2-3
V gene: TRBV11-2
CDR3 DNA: TGTGCCAGCAGCTTAGTGGTCCCTAGCGGGATTGGTATAGATACGCAGTATTTT
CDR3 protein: CASSLVVPSGIGIDTQYF

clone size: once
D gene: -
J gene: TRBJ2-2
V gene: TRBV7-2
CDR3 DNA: TGTGCTAGCAGCCTCTTCAAGGTCACCGGGGAGCTGTTTTTT
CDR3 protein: CASSLFKVTGELFF

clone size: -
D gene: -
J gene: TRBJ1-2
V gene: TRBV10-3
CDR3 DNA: TGTGCCATCAGTGAGTTTACGGAGGGCTACACCTTC
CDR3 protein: CAISEFTEGYTF

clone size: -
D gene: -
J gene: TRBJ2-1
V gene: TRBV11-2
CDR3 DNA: TGTGCCAGCTGGGACTTCTCCTACAATGAGCAGTTCTTC
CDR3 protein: CASWDFSYNEQFF

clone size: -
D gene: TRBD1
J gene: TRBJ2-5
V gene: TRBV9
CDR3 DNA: TGTGCCAGCGGGACAGGGGGCAGTGAGACCCAGTACTTC
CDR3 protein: CASGTGGSETQYF